This TCR beta chain appears in the sequencing data of a study of CD8 T cells in Susac syndrome. RNA was extracted with the RNeasy kit, and a quantity of about 0.45 to 1 ug was reverse transcribed using random hexamers. TCRdb called the immunoSEQ multiplex PCR reads again in MiXCR, with one record for every CDR3 protein. The sample lists 200,000 or so distinct CDR3 sequences, over 90% seen once, with around 0.16% in the top ten. Germline V gene data show CDR1 as WSHSY and CDR2 as SAAADI. The CDR3 sequence is 14 residues long. V gave up 4 bases and J gave up 9 bases; unmatched junction bases: 7. The clonotype comes from a human donor with Susac syndrome. The chain links TRBV10-2 to TRBJ2-1; 9 bases map to TRBD2. The sample taken for sequencing was CD8+ T cells from PBMCs. CDR3 region: CASSASGVFGEQFF. In DNA, the CDR3 is TGCGCCAGCAGTGCTAGCGGGGTTTTTGGTGAGCAGTTCTTC.